This T cell receptor beta chain is drawn from a study of molecular identifiers for immune sequencing clone quantification. General study points: Jurkat TCR RNA from one cell was spiked into approximately 1 million naive cells, and it was reportedly detectable there.

It was from 20,000 to 1,000,000 sorted cells, with 10%, 30% or 50% RNA, that naive CD8 libraries came. TCRdb passed the PCR reads through MiXCR, listing each CDR3 protein once. The sample contains about 320,000 distinct CDR3 sequences, over 20% of which appear only once. This clonotype was seen a few times. Antigen unknown. What was sequenced was naive CD8+ T cells from blood, with Jurkat cell RNA spiked in. Subset described: FACS-sorted CD8+CD4-CCR7+CD45RA+ naive T cells. This TCR came from a human donor in good health. Some libraries in this study had Jurkat cell RNA spiked in.

The CDR3 region is CSVLIVGTYEQYF. The CDR3 nucleotides are TGCAGCGTCCTCATCGTGGGAACTTACGAGCAGTACTTC. This chain joins TRBV29-1 and TRBJ2-7; D not resolved. Per the germline V gene, CDR1 is SQVTM and CDR2 is ANQGSEA. V was clipped by 6 bases and J by 4 bases, with 16 bases between them. The CDR3 has 13 residues.